Below, 3 T cell receptor beta chains from the same sample are listed, as sequenced in a study of siplizumab effects on memory and regulatory T cells. Sequencing was performed with immunoSEQ multiplex PCR; in TCRdb, only in-frame clones are kept and a portion is missing. Of some 88,000 clones detected, about 87% appear once; the ten largest clones hold around 15%. The specimen sequenced was CD4+ T cells sorted from blood. The source of these receptors is a human donor in good health.

This clone was seen only a few times. This sequence joins TRBV9 and TRBJ2-1, with unresolved D. From germline, CDR1 is SGDLS and CDR2 YYNGEE. Trimming stripped 0 bases from V and 9 bases from J, with 4 bases between. The CDR3 spans 11 residues. The CDR3 DNA reads as TGTGCCAGCAGCGTAGCAAGTGAGCAGTTCTTC. Its protein is CASSVASEQFF.

The chain is built from TRBV18 and TRBJ2-5; the D is unclear. CDR1 and CDR2 (germline): KGHSH, LQKENI. V dropped 6 bases and J dropped 5 bases, with 16 bases sitting between them. The CDR3 has 14 residues. CDR3 sequence reads: CASSDPTVSETQYF. DNA for the CDR3: TGTGCCAGCTCGGACCCGACCGTGAGCGAGACCCAGTACTTC.

The genes are TRBV20-1 and TRBJ2-5, with D uncertain. Trimming left V 5 bases short and J 1 base short, with 2 bases between. This CDR3 spans 10 amino acids. Germline lookup yields CDR1 DFQATT and CDR2 SNEGSKA (reference sequence). In DNA form, the CDR3 reads TGCAGTGCTCTCCAAGAGACCCAGTACTTC. This encodes CSALQETQYF.